These 8 T cell receptor beta chains were all obtained from the same sample, sequenced in a study of cytomegalovirus exposure and HLA in healthy donors. Primers for the PCR totalled 60 Vbeta and 13 Jbeta. Method: immunoSEQ multiplex PCR; TCRdb's copy keeps in-frame clones and lacks some. There are some 99,000 clones in the sample; roughly 63% occur only once, and roughly 5.9% lies in the top ten. Sequenced: PBMCs. The receptors come from an older woman in good health and CMV-seropositive.

The V and J genes are TRBV11-2 and TRBJ1-5; 8 positions match TRBD1. Trimming took 5 bases from V and 3 from J; bases not matched to a gene: 9. The CDR3 contains 16 residues. Per germline, CDR1 SGHAT and CDR2 FQNNGV. The CDR3 nucleotides are TGTGCCAGCAGCCCAGACAGGGGAGGGAACAATCAGCCCCAGCATTTT. Translation gives CASSPDRGGNNQPQHF.

This clone was seen repeatedly, ten times or more. The chain combines TRBV7-2 with TRBJ1-1; 8 nucleotides align to TRBD1. Germline lookup yields CDR1 SGHTA and CDR2 FQGNSA. The CDR3 totals 14 residues. The ends lost 5 bases at V and 3 bases at J; junction bases unmatched: 5. CDR3 sequence: CASSPGDRYTEAFF. The DNA of the CDR3 is TGTGCCAGCAGCCCGGGGGACAGGTACACTGAAGCTTTCTTT.

The chain combines TRBV10-3 with TRBJ1-1, with D possibly being TRBD1 (5 bases). This CDR3 spans 16 amino acids. Germline CDR1 and CDR2: ENHRY and SYGVKD. With 0 bases removed from V and 4 bases from J, the gap between germline ends came to 15 bases. CDR3 region: CAISESGRQGSTEAFF. The DNA of the CDR3 is TGTGCCATCAGTGAGTCTGGAAGGCAGGGAAGCACTGAAGCTTTCTTT.

This clone came up a few times. The chain uses TRBV5-6 and TRBJ2-1; D possibly corresponds to TRBD1 (5 bases). The CDR3 sequence is 15 residues long. Germline loops: CDR1 SGHDT, CDR2 YYEEEE. V was clipped by 3 bases and J by 0 bases, with 10 bases between them. Written as DNA, the CDR3 is TGTGCCAGCAGCTCGACTGACAGCTCCTACAATGAGCAGTTCTTC. This translates into CASSSTDSSYNEQFF.

The chain has TRBV6-5 and TRBJ1-1; 7 nucleotides line up with TRBD1. Trimming at V came to 4 bases and at J to 7 bases, leaving 9 bases not matched to a gene. Germline V gene data show CDR1 as MNHEY and CDR2 as SVGAGI. The CDR3 runs 14 residues. The CDR3 here is CASSSMGTDLEAFF. The CDR3 DNA reads TGTGCCAGCAGTTCTATGGGGACAGATCTTGAAGCTTTCTTT.

The chain couples TRBV5-1 to TRBJ2-7; 8 bases align to TRBD2. CDR1 and CDR2 (germline): SGHRS, YFSETQ. The V segment lost 2 bases and the J segment 4 bases; nucleotides outside the gene matches: 5. The CDR3 sequence is 14 residues long. In DNA form, the CDR3 reads TGCGCCAGCAGCTTTTTCAGCGGGGGTTACGAGCAGTACTTC. Translated, it gives CASSFFSGGYEQYF.

CDR3 residues: CASSSDRGVNEKLFF. CDR3 in DNA: TGTGCCAGCAGCTCCGACAGGGGGGTCAATGAAAAACTGTTTTTT. The chain uses TRBV13 and TRBJ1-4; 9 nucleotides line up with TRBD1. V was pared by 4 bases and J by 5 bases, with 5 bases of the junction left unmatched. Germline-derived CDR1 and CDR2 are PRHDT and FYEKMQ (reference sequence). This CDR3 has 15 residues.

The chain joins TRBV29-1 to TRBJ1-1; no reliable D call. CDR1 and CDR2 from the germline V gene are SQVTM and ANQGSEA. Trimming took off 2 bases at V and 8 bases at J, with 15 bases between the two ends. CDR3 size: 13 residues. CDR3 sequence (DNA): TGCAGCGTTGAAAGGAGTACGGCTTCGGAAGCTTTCTTT. Its protein is CSVERSTASEAFF.